The clone carrying this T cell receptor (beta chain) was observed once. Trimming cost V 3 bases and J 6 bases, with 10 bases left between them. Germline V gives CDR1 SGHTA, CDR2 FQGNSA. The CDR3 totals 13 residues. Repertoires were generated with immunoSEQ multiplex PCR, while TCRdb's copy carries only in-frame clones and drops some. The table lists about 270,000 clones, roughly 85% of them singletons. This sample stems from a study of blood T cell repertoires in COVID-19. This receptor was obtained from a woman aged 18-35 years with acute or convalescent COVID-19. The chain is built from TRBV7-2 and TRBJ2-3; unclear D gene. The sequencing sample was made of peripheral blood. The CDR3 here is CASSFYNPDTQYF. CDR3 coding DNA: TGTGCCAGCAGCTTTTATAATCCGGATACGCAGTATTTT. Filled out from reference TRBV7-2 and TRBJ2-3, the complete variable domain reads GAGVSQSPSNKVTEKGKDVELRCDPISGHTALYWYRQSLGQGLEFLIYFQGNSAPDKSGLPSDRFSAERTGGSVSTLTIQRTQQEDSAVYLCASSFYNPDTQYFGPGTRLTVL.